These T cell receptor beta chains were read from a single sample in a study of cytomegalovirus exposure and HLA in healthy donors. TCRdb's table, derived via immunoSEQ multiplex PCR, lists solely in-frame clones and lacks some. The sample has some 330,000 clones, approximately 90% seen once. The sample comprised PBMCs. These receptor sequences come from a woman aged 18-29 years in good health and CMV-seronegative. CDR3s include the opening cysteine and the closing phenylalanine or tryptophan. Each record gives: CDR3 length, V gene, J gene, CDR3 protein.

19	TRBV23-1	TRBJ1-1	CASSLVTARSFASSAEAFF
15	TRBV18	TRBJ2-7	CASSPQAGQGYEQYF
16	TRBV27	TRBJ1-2	CASSLFGGQVNYGYTF
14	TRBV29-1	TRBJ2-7	CSVEKGDGSYEQYF
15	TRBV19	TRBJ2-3	CASTSGATSTDTQYF
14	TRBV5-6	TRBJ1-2	CASSRRDRAGGYTF
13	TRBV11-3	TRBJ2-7	CASSLVGGAEQYF
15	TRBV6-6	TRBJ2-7	CASSYTEIPFYEQYF
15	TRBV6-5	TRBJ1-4	CASSPSWEANEKLFF
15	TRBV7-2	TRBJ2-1	CASSLSLSGYNEQFF
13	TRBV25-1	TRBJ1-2	CASSTTGVGGYTF
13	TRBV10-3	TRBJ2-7	CAISSSAGYEQYF
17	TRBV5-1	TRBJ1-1	CASSITPGQQMNTEAFF
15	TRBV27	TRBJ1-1	CASREGAGLNTEAFF
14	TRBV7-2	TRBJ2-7	CASSKGDRGNEQYF
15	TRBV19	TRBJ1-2	CASSILGEVGYGYTF
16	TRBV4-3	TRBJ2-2	CASSPSDRAGTGELFF
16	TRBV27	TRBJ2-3	CASSLRAGGLTDTQYF
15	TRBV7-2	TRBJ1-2	CASSVRRDSNYGYTF
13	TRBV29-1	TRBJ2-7	CSVRGQGSYEQYF
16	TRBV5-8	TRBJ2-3	CASSPGQTINTDTQYF
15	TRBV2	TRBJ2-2	CASSPGTENTGELFF
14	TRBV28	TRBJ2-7	CASSSGQGSYEQYF
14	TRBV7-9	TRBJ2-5	CASRRTGAQETQYF
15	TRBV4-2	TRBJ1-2	CASSQGLDREESYTF
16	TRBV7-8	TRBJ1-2	CASSSRQGPRAHGYTF
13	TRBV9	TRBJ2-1	CASSPDLGGEQFF
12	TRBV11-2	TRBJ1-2	CASSWDSGGYTF
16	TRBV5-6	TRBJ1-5	CASSLWGAGGLGPQHF
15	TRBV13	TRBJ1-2	CASSLLRLTNYGYTF
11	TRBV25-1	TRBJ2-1	CASAWGDEQFF
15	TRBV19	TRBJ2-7	CASSIPGTVGYEQYF